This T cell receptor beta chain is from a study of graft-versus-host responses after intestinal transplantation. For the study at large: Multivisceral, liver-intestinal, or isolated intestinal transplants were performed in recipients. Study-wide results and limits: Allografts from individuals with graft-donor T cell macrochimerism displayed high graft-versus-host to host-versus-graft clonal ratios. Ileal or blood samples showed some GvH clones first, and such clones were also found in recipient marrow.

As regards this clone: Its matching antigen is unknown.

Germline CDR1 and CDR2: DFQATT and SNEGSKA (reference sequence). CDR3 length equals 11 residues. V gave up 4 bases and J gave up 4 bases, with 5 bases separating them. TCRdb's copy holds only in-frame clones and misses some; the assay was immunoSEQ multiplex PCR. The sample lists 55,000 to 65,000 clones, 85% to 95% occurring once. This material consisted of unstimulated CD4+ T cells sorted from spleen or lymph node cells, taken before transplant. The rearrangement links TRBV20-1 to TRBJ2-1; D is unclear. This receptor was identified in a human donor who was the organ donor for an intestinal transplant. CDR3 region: CSANPYNEQFF. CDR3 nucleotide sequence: TGCAGTGCTAACCCGTACAATGAGCAGTTCTTC.